This T cell receptor (beta chain) appears in the sequencing data of a study of CDR3 diversity in severe acne. The CDR3 sequence is 15 residues long. The V end was cut by 0 bases, the J end by 1 base, with 9 bases between. CDR1 LGHNA and CDR2 YSLEER come from the germline V gene. TCRdb redid the calling of the PCR reads with MiXCR, one entry per CDR3 protein. Of more than 85,000 distinct CDR3 sequences listed, about 53% were seen once; the top ten hold about 9.9%. This clonotype was seen at least ten times. V usage is TRBV4-3 and J usage is TRBJ1-1; TRBD1 might be the D (5 bases). The receptor was isolated from a male donor with severe acne vulgaris. Sample: blood. The CDR3 nucleotides read TGCGCCAGCAGCCAAGATTGGGGGGGGAACACTGAAGCTTTCTTT. Its protein product is CASSQDWGGNTEAFF.